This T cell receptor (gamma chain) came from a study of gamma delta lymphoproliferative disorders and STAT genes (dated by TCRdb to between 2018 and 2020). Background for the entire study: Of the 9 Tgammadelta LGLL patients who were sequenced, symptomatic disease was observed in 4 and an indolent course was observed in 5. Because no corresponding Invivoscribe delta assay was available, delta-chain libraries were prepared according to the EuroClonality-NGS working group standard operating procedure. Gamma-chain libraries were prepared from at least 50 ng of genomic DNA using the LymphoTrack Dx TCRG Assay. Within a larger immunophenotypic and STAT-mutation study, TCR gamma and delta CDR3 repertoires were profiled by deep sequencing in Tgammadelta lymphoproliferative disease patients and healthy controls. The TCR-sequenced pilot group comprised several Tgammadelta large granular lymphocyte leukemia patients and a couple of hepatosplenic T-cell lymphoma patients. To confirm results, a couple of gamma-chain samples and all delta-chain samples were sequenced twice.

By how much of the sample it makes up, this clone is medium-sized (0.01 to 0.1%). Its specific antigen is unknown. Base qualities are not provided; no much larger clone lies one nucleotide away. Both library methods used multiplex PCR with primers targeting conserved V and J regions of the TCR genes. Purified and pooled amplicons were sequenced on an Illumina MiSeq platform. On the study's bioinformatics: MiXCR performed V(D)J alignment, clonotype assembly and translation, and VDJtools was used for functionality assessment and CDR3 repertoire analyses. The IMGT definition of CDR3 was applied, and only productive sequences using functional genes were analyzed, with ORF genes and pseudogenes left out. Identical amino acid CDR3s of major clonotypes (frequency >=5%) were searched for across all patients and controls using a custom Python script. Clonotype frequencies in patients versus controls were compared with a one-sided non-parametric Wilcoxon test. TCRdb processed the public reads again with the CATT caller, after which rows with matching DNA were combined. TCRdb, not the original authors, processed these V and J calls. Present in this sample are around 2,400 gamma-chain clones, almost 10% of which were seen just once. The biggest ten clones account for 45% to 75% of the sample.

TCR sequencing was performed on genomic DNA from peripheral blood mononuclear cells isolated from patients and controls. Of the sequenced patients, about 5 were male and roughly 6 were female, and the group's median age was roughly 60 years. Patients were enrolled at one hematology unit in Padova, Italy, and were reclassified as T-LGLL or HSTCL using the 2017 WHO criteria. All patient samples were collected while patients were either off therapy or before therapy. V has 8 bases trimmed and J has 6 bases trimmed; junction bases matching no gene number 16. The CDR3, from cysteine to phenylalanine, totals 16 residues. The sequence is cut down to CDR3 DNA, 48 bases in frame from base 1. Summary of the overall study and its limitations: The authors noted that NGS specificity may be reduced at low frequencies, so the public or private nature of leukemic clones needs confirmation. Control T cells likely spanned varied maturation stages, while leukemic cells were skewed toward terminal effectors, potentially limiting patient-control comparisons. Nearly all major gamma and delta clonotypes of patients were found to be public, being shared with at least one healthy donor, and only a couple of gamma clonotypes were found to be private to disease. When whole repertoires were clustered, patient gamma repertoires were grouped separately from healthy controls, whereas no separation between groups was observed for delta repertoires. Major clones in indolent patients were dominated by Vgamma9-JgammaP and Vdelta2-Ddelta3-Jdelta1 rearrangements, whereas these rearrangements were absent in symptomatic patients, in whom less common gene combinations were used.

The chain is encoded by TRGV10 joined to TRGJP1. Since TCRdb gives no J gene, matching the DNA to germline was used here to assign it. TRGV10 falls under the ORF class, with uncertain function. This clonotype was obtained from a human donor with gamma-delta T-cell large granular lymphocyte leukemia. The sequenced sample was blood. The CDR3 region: CAAWDYDLVSGWFKIF. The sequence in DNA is TGTGCTGCGTGGGATTATGATTTGGTCTCTGGTTGGTTCAAGATATTT.